One and the same sample provided the 8 T cell receptor beta chains below, sequenced in a study of early T cells in non-severe SARS-CoV-2 infection. TCRdb recomputed calls from the 5' RACE reads with MiXCR, one row per CDR3 protein. Of 35,000 to 45,000 distinct CDR3 sequences in the sample, approximately 12% were seen once. The sample comprised whole blood. The receptors stem from an adult who was a healthcare worker with PCR-confirmed SARS-CoV-2 infection or an uninfected control (not recorded which).

This clonotype was detected only a few times. V usage is TRBV19 and J usage is TRBJ2-3; D perhaps matches TRBD1 (6 bases). Germline lookup yields CDR1 LNHDA and CDR2 SQIVND (reference sequence). The CDR3 is 15 residues long. V lost 5 bases to trimming and J lost 2 bases, with 14 bases between them. The CDR3 nucleotides are TGTGCCAGTAGTCCTAGCCCAGGGGACACAGATACGCAGTATTTT. Its protein product is CASSPSPGDTDTQYF.

This chain joins TRBV7-6 and TRBJ2-1; 11 bases line up with TRBD2. There are 14 residues in the CDR3. The V gene's germline CDR1 is SGHVS and CDR2 FNYEAQ. The V gene end was trimmed by 6 bases and the J gene end by 9 bases; junction bases not matched to a gene: 7. The CDR3 spells CASRASGGLGEQFF. The CDR3 coding sequence is TGTGCCAGCAGAGCTAGCGGGGGGCTAGGTGAGCAGTTCTTC.

This clonotype has only a few counts. CDR3 in DNA: TGTGCCAGCAACATAAGAGGGGAGACCCAGTACTTC. Protein: CASNIRGETQYF. The J gene is TRBJ2-5, the V gene TRBV12-3 or TRBV12-4, with D maybe TRBD2 (5 bases). This CDR3 spans 12 amino acids. Deletions cut 7 bases from V and 5 bases from J, with 11 bases between.

J is TRBJ1-1 and V is TRBV6-2 or TRBV6-3; D is possibly TRBD1 (5 bases). This CDR3 contains 13 residues. Germline V gene sequence: CDR1 MNHEY, CDR2 SVGEGT. V was shortened by 6 bases and J by 4 bases, with 12 bases between the two germline ends. This CDR3 reads CASRFDQGTEAFF. The CDR3, as DNA: TGTGCCAGCAGATTTGACCAGGGCACTGAAGCTTTCTTT.

The sample holds a few counts of this clonotype. CDR3 DNA: TGCGCCAGCAGCCCCCAGGGATCCTACAATGAGCAGTTCTTC. Translating gives CASSPQGSYNEQFF. The rearrangement uses TRBV5-1 and TRBJ2-1, with D possibly TRBD1 on 5 matching bases. CDR1 is SGHRS and CDR2 is YFSETQ in the germline V gene. The CDR3 is 14 residues long. Trimming removed 4 bases at V and 1 base at J, with 9 bases between.

This clonotype was found many times. V and J are TRBV4-2 and TRBJ1-3; D call uncertain. V was shortened by 0 bases and J by 10 bases, with 7 bases between the two germline ends. Germline V gives CDR1 LGHNA, CDR2 YNFKEQ. CDR3 length equals 12 residues. The CDR3 nucleotides read TGTGCCAGCAGCCAAGATAAGGGAACCATATATTTT. This codes for CASSQDKGTIYF.

This clonotype has ten or more counts. The J gene is TRBJ2-2, the V gene TRBV27; D is unresolved. CDR3 length equals 19 residues. V was pared by 2 bases and J by 0 bases, with 19 bases between. Germline loops: CDR1 MNHEY, CDR2 SMNVEV (reference sequence). The CDR3 sequence is CASSLQSPYYTANTGELFF. The CDR3, as DNA: TGTGCCAGCAGTTTACAGTCTCCCTACTACACAGCGAACACCGGGGAGCTGTTTTTT.

This clonotype came up many times. V gene TRBV19 combines with J gene TRBJ1-3, with D perhaps matching TRBD1 (6 bases). The CDR3 length is 16 residues. Trimming pared 6 bases from V and 0 bases from J, leaving 15 bases between. Germline V gene lookup returns CDR1 LNHDA and CDR2 SQIVND (reference sequence). This CDR3 is CASSIIRDNSGNTIYF. The CDR3, as DNA: TGTGCCAGTAGCATCATCCGGGACAACTCTGGAAACACCATATATTTT.